The next 6 T cell receptor beta chains were all read from a single sample in a study of Ad26.COV2.S vaccination and SARS-CoV-2 variants. Treatment given: around 19 received Ad26.COV2.S at low or high dose, single or two shots; about 5 received placebo; per-sample allocation not given. Specimen acquisition occurred on day 63 following the initial vaccine or placebo injection. Profiling relied on immunoSEQ multiplex PCR, and the TCRdb table lists in-frame clones only, not all of them. The repertoire includes some 520,000 clones, around nine tenths of them detected once, and roughly 12% sits in the top ten. This material consisted of peripheral blood, taken in a trial of Ad26.COV2.S vaccine versus placebo. These receptors were taken from a person between 18 and 65 years old who received the Ad26.COV2.S COVID-19 vaccine or a placebo.

The J gene is TRBJ2-7, the V gene TRBV9; tentatively, D is TRBD1 or TRBD2 (5 bases each). The CDR3 consists of 14 residues. Germline CDR1 is SGDLS and CDR2 is YYNGEE. Trimming cost V 0 bases and J 2 bases, with 9 bases left between them. The CDR3 DNA reads as TGTGCCAGCAGCGTAGGGGGGAGAGCCTACGAGCAGTACTTC. Its translation: CASSVGGRAYEQYF.

The chain uses TRBV7-2 and TRBJ2-1; 10 nucleotides match TRBD2. J lost 5 bases, V lost 4 bases, and 8 bases had no gene match. CDR3 length: 16 residues. Germline V CDR1 and CDR2: SGHTA, FQGNSA. CDR3 region: CASSSPSGRFDNEQFF. Here the CDR3 DNA reads TGTGCCAGCAGCTCACCTAGCGGGAGATTCGACAATGAGCAGTTCTTC.

The genes are TRBV18 and TRBJ2-5; tentatively, D is TRBD1 (6 bases). V lost 2 bases, J lost 2 bases, and 15 bases lay in between. Germline V lookup: CDR1 KGHSH, CDR2 LQKENI. This CDR3 has 16 amino acids. For the CDR3, the DNA is TGTGCCAGCTCACCAAGTTCACGAACAGGGCAAGAGACCCAGTACTTC. This encodes CASSPSSRTGQETQYF.

The sample holds a few counts of this clone. This chain uses TRBV6-1 with TRBJ1-5; the D is unclear. The CDR3 has 14 residues. The germline V gene has CDR1 MNHNS and CDR2 SASEGT. Trimming left V 1 base short and J 1 base short, with 5 bases between. The CDR3 nucleotides are TGTGCCAGCAGTGAAGGGGGAAGCAATCAGCCCCAGCATTTT. Amino acid sequence: CASSEGGSNQPQHF.

The chain is built from TRBV5-8 and TRBJ1-3; no clear D gene. CDR1 is SGHTS, CDR2 YDEGEE, per germline. The V and J ends lost 2 bases and 0 bases respectively, with 6 bases between them. The CDR3 is made up of 14 amino acids. The CDR3 is CASSFSTSGNTIYF. The CDR3 DNA follows: TGTGCCAGCAGCTTCAGTACCTCTGGAAACACCATATATTTT.

The genes are TRBV29-1 and TRBJ2-7, with D possibly being TRBD1 (6 bases). From germline, CDR1 is SQVTM and CDR2 ANQGSEA. This CDR3 contains 14 residues. Trimming left V 6 bases short and J 4 bases short, with 19 bases between. This chain's CDR3 is CSVEQGAGGYEQYF. CDR3 sequence (DNA): TGCAGCGTGGAACAGGGAGCCGGAGGATACGAGCAGTACTTC.